These 3 T cell receptor beta chains were all obtained from the same sample, sequenced in a study of CD8 T cells in ankylosing spondylitis. Overall study findings and caveats: Within ankylosing spondylitis blood, a TCR beta motif made up of seven to nine highly homologous variants appeared to be characteristic.

Their recognized antigens are unknown. TCRdb processed the 5' RACE reads anew with MiXCR; each CDR3 protein has one entry. The sample holds roughly 670,000 distinct CDR3 sequences, 15% to 20% seen once. The sequenced material came from blood, either unsorted or a sorted T cell fraction (not recorded which). Every receptor here comes from a male donor with ankylosing spondylitis.

This clonotype was counted only a few times. The chain has TRBV7-2 and TRBJ2-2; TRBD2 aligns across 16 bases. The CDR3 runs to 16 residues. V was clipped by 6 bases and J by 9 bases; unmatched bases: 7. CDR1 SGHTA and CDR2 FQGNSA come from the germline V gene. The CDR3 region has the DNA TGTGCCAGCAGGTCCGGGACTAGCGGGAGGGACCGGGAGCTGTTTTTT. Its translation is CASRSGTSGRDRELFF.

This clonotype appeared a few times. The junction differs from germline at one of its ends, possibly a read error. J is TRBJ2-3 and V is TRBV5-5; D might be TRBD1 (5 bases). The germline gives CDR1 SGHKS, CDR2 YYEKEE (reference sequence). The CDR3 is made up of 11 amino acids. This CDR3 is CASTSTEGANF. CDR3 bases: TGTGCCAGCACCTCAACGGAAGGGGCGAATTTT.

This chain uses TRBV5-1 with TRBJ1-2; a weak D match, TRBD1 (6 bases). Trimming removed 4 bases from V and 0 bases from J, with 19 bases in between. Germline V CDR1 and CDR2: SGHRS, YFSETQ. The CDR3 length is 17 residues. CDR3 region: CASSNRDKGPANYGYTF. Here the CDR3 DNA reads TGCGCCAGCAGCAACCGGGACAAGGGACCGGCTAACTATGGCTACACCTTC.